These 23 T cell receptor beta chains share one sample of origin, sequenced in a study of blood T cell repertoires in COVID-19. The table came from immunoSEQ multiplex PCR; TCRdb's copy has only in-frame clones and leaves some out. This table holds 100,000 to 150,000 clones, 92% found once. Sequenced material: peripheral blood. These receptors originate from a man aged 45-65 years with COVID-19, enrolled during active disease.

This chain links TRBV28 with TRBJ1-5; 7 positions agree with TRBD1. The V and J ends lost 5 bases and 6 bases, in that order; junction bases with no gene match: 13. Germline CDR1 is MDHEN and CDR2 is SYDVKM. The CDR3 consists of 16 residues. The CDR3 DNA sequence: TGTGCCAGCAGTCCCTGGACAGGCGAACGGGGTCAGCCCCAGCATTTT. Amino acids: CASSPWTGERGQPQHF.

The J gene is TRBJ2-1, the V gene TRBV5-1, with 7 bases lining up with TRBD1. V gave up 9 bases and J gave up 3 bases; unmatched junction bases: 6. The germline CDR1 and CDR2 sequences are SGHRS and YFSETQ. The CDR3 has 13 amino acids. CDR3: CATKGQDYNEQFF. The CDR3 coding sequence is TGCGCCACTAAAGGACAGGACTACAATGAGCAGTTCTTC.

V and J are TRBV28 and TRBJ1-4; 7 bases match TRBD1. The CDR3 extends over 16 amino acids. CDR1 is MDHEN, CDR2 SYDVKM, per germline. V shed 5 bases and J 2 bases; nucleotides not matched to a gene: 8. In DNA form, the CDR3 reads TGTGCCAGCAGTCCCAAGGGGGCGCGGACTAATGAAAAACTGTTTTTT. It is translated as CASSPKGARTNEKLFF.

J is TRBJ2-7 and V is TRBV6-5; D possibly corresponds to TRBD2 (6 bases). The V gene's germline CDR1 is MNHEY and CDR2 SVGAGI. Trimming pared 6 bases from V and 0 bases from J, leaving 12 bases between. The CDR3 loop spans 14 amino acids. In DNA form, the CDR3 reads TGTGCCAGCAGACTAGCTGAAGGCTCCTACGAGCAGTACGTC. Translating it yields CASRLAEGSYEQYV.

The chain carries TRBV2 and TRBJ2-1; 8 positions match TRBD1. V trimming: 2 bases; J trimming: 15 bases; junction bases outside the gene matches: 6. The CDR3 spans 12 residues. Germline V gene lookup returns CDR1 SNHLY and CDR2 FYNNEI. DNA of the CDR3: TGTGCCAGCAGTGAAATATCAGGGACAGGGTTCTTC. Translation: CASSEISGTGFF.

This chain links TRBV6-2 or TRBV6-3 with TRBJ2-2; 7 bases are a match to TRBD2. This CDR3 contains 13 residues. The V and J ends lost 6 bases and 5 bases, in that order; junction bases with no gene match: 3. Germline CDR1 is MNHEY and CDR2 is SVGEGT. As DNA, the CDR3 is TGTGCCAGCAGCGGTAGCGGGACCGGGGAGCTGTTTTTT. It translates to CASSGSGTGELFF.

The genes are TRBV28 and TRBJ2-7; TRBD2 might be the D (5 bases). Germline values: CDR1 MDHEN, CDR2 SYDVKM. V lost 8 bases, J lost 5 bases, and 16 bases lay in between. The CDR3 sequence is 13 residues long. CDR3 bases: TGTGCCAGCGAAGGACTGGCTCGGGACGAGCAGTACTTC. Encoded protein: CASEGLARDEQYF.

Written as DNA, the CDR3 is TGTGCCTTTACAGGTCACGGGGAGACCCAGTACTTC. It specifies CAFTGHGETQYF. The chain has TRBV6-5 and TRBJ2-5; possible D gene TRBD1, 5 bases. The germline gives CDR1 MNHEY, CDR2 SVGAGI. The CDR3 runs to 12 residues. The ends were cut back, 11 bases at V and 5 bases at J, with 15 bases in the middle.

The rearrangement uses TRBV2 and TRBJ2-7; TRBD1 matches at 9 bases. This CDR3 is 14 amino acids long. Trimming took 4 bases from V and 2 from J; bases not matched to a gene: 3. Germline values: CDR1 SNHLY, CDR2 FYNNEI. The CDR3 reads CASSGTGAPYEQYF. In DNA, the CDR3 is TGTGCCAGCAGTGGGACAGGGGCTCCCTACGAGCAGTACTTC.

The chain combines TRBV7-2 with TRBJ2-1; 10 nucleotides line up with TRBD1. V gave up 5 bases and J gave up 7 bases; unmatched junction bases: 8. There are 15 residues in the CDR3. In germline, CDR1 is SGHTA, CDR2 FQGNSA. Here the CDR3 reads CASSPRQGAGNEQFF. Written as DNA, the CDR3 is TGTGCCAGCAGCCCCCGACAGGGGGCTGGAAATGAGCAGTTCTTC.

This clone was detected only a few times. The genes are TRBV6-1 and TRBJ2-3; no clear D gene. Germline values: CDR1 MNHNS, CDR2 SASEGT. V shed 3 bases and J shed 1 base, with 11 bases lying between them. The length of the CDR3 is 15 residues. CDR3 nucleotides: TGTGCCAGCAGTGATTTTGGCTTTGGCACAGATACGCAGTATTTT. Its translation is CASSDFGFGTDTQYF.

The chain is built from TRBV6-1 and TRBJ2-1, with a tentative D call TRBD1 (6 bases). The CDR3 runs to 13 residues. Deletions cut 0 bases from V and 12 bases from J, with 12 bases between. Per germline, CDR1 MNHNS and CDR2 SASEGT. The CDR3 region has the DNA TGTGCCAGCAGTGAAGCGGGCCCACAGGGGCAGTTCTTC. Its translation is CASSEAGPQGQFF.

The J gene is TRBJ2-3, the V gene TRBV29-1; D may be TRBD1 (5 bases). Germline loops: CDR1 SQVTM, CDR2 ANQGSEA. The ends were cut back, 5 bases at V and 0 bases at J, with 12 bases in the middle. The CDR3 has 14 residues. CDR3 DNA: TGCAGCGTTCAGGGAAGAGCTAGCACAGATACGCAGTATTTT. This codes for CSVQGRASTDTQYF.

The V gene is TRBV28, the J gene TRBJ1-2, with a weak D call TRBD1 (5 bases). This CDR3 contains 13 residues. The germline V gene encodes CDR1 MDHEN and CDR2 SYDVKM. The V gene lost 3 bases and the J gene lost 7 bases, with 12 bases spanning the gap. The CDR3 is CASSLMGEAGYTF. The CDR3 DNA reads TGTGCCAGCAGTTTGATGGGGGAGGCTGGCTACACCTTC.

The chain recombines TRBV9 with TRBJ2-3; possible D gene TRBD2, 7 bases. The CDR3 sequence is 17 residues long. The V gene's germline CDR1 is SGDLS and CDR2 YYNGEE. Trimming removed 4 bases from V and 5 bases from J, with 23 bases in between. The chain's CDR3 is CASSTTQGGGWGDTQYF. The DNA of the CDR3 is TGTGCCAGCAGCACCACCCAAGGGGGAGGGTGGGGAGATACGCAGTATTTT.

This chain joins TRBV9 and TRBJ2-1; 10 bases are a match to TRBD2. The CDR3 is 17 amino acids. V dropped 2 bases and J dropped 2; count of bases not matched to a gene: 7. Germline CDR1 reads SGDLS; CDR2 reads YYNGEE. The CDR3 DNA is TGTGCCAGCAGCGTCGCCACCGGGACTAGCGCCTACAATGAGCAGTTCTTC. It is translated as CASSVATGTSAYNEQFF.

V and J are TRBV5-6 and TRBJ2-4; maybe TRBD1 (8 bases). Looked up from germline, CDR1 is SGHDT and CDR2 is YYEEEE. The CDR3 runs to 18 residues. Trimming removed 0 bases at V and 1 base at J, with 17 bases between. Here the CDR3 reads CASSLVTGGGRAKNIQYF. The DNA for the CDR3 is TGTGCCAGCAGCTTGGTCACAGGGGGGGGCAGGGCCAAAAACATTCAGTACTTC.

The chain's CDR3 is CASSSRTSGTDTQYF. CDR3 DNA sequence: TGTGCCAGCAGCTCTCGAACTAGCGGCACAGATACGCAGTATTTT. The V call is TRBV7-3, the J call TRBJ2-3; 7 nucleotides agree with TRBD2. CDR1 is SGHTA, CDR2 FQGTGA, per germline. CDR3 length equals 15 residues. V dropped 4 bases and J dropped 1; count of bases not matched to a gene: 5.

This chain links TRBV18 with TRBJ1-1; tentatively, D is TRBD1 (5 bases). Germline loops: CDR1 KGHSH, CDR2 LQKENI. The CDR3 totals 15 residues. The V end was cut by 0 bases, the J end by 0 bases, with 8 bases between. The CDR3 nucleotides are TGTGCCAGCTCACCACCGGCAGGGTTGAACACTGAAGCTTTCTTT. Protein: CASSPPAGLNTEAFF.

The V call is TRBV3-1 (or the pseudogene TRBV3-2), the J call TRBJ2-2, with 15 nucleotides matching TRBD2. This CDR3 comprises 20 residues. The V gene end was trimmed by 4 bases and the J gene end by 1 base; junction bases not matched to a gene: 10. Germline-derived CDR1 and CDR2 are LGHDT and YNNKEL (reference sequence). The CDR3 nucleotides are TGTGCCAGCAGCCGGGGACTAGCGGGAGGATCAATTGGGAACACCGGGGAGCTGTTTTTT. Residues: CASSRGLAGGSIGNTGELFF.

The V call is TRBV19, the J call TRBJ1-3; 8 bases map to TRBD1. Germline loops: CDR1 LNHDA, CDR2 SQIVND (reference sequence). The CDR3 extends over 14 amino acids. V was clipped by 5 bases and J by 3 bases; unmatched bases: 3. CDR3 loop: CASSYDRGGNTIYF. The CDR3 DNA follows: TGTGCCAGTAGTTACGACAGGGGTGGAAACACCATATATTTT.

The rearrangement links TRBV5-4 to TRBJ2-7, with a tentative D call TRBD2 (6 bases). The CDR3 is 16 amino acids. Trimming left V 0 bases short and J 6 bases short, with 19 bases between. The germline V gene encodes CDR1 SGHNT and CDR2 YYREEE (reference sequence). The DNA for the CDR3 is TGTGCCAGCAGCTTGGGAGGGAGAGGTTTGGGGGGCGAGCAGTACTTC. Amino acid sequence: CASSLGGRGLGGEQYF.

CDR3 sequence (DNA): TGCGCCAGCAGCGGGGGACAGTCCGGCATGAACACTGAAGCTTTCTTT. Its translation: CASSGGQSGMNTEAFF. This sequence joins TRBV5-1 and TRBJ1-1; TRBD1 aligns across 7 bases. Germline assignment: CDR1 SGHRS and CDR2 YFSETQ. The CDR3 is made up of 16 amino acids. The ends lost 4 bases at V and 0 bases at J; junction bases unmatched: 9.